These 2 T cell receptor beta chains were sequenced from one sample in a study of cytomegalovirus exposure and HLA in healthy donors. The PCR contained 60 Vbeta and 13 Jbeta primers. Some clones are missing from TCRdb's copy, which holds only in-frame ones; the method was immunoSEQ multiplex PCR. The sample has roughly 120,000 clones, roughly four fifths seen once. The specimen was PBMCs. Receptor source: a male donor in good health and CMV-seropositive.

This clone was recorded only once. The chain uses TRBV20-1 and TRBJ2-5; D remains unclear. The CDR3 loop spans 11 amino acids. The V end was cut by 5 bases, the J end by 5 bases, with 9 bases between. In germline, CDR1 is DFQATT, CDR2 SNEGSKA (reference sequence). For the CDR3, the DNA is TGCAGTGCTGCCCTAGAGGAGACCCAGTACTTC. Amino acids: CSAALEETQYF.

The rearrangement joins TRBV11-3 to TRBJ1-1; 10 bases align to TRBD1. The CDR3 has 14 residues. V was clipped by 3 bases and J by 4 bases; unmatched bases: 2. Germline V gene data show CDR1 as SGHNT and CDR2 as YENEEA. CDR3 sequence: CASSLGTGATEAFF. The CDR3 DNA sequence: TGTGCCAGCAGCTTGGGGACAGGGGCCACTGAAGCTTTCTTT.